What follows describes a single T cell receptor beta chain. Its antigen is not identified. Data came from immunoSEQ multiplex PCR; TCRdb stores just in-frame clones and leaves some out. The repertoire holds roughly 69,000 clones, with roughly 98% as singletons. The sample comes from a study of Tregs in tolerant kidney transplant recipients. Regarding the study as a whole: This study did not directly address biological reproducibility.

In germline, CDR1 is SGHNT, CDR2 YYREEE (reference sequence). V shed 4 bases and J shed 6 bases, with 22 bases lying between them. The CDR3 is made up of 17 amino acids. Unstimulated regulatory T cells (CD4+CD25+CD127-), CD4+CD25- non-regulatory cells, CD4 and CD8 cells were FACS-sorted from thawed PBMCs. Sequences were derived from Tregs from blood, sampled before the transplant. The sequence was collected from a human donor who received a combined kidney and bone marrow transplant. The V and J genes are TRBV5-4 and TRBJ2-2; TRBD2 might be the D (6 bases). The CDR3 is CASSPGGAKMVAGELFF. As DNA, the CDR3 is TGTGCCAGCAGCCCTGGAGGGGCGAAGATGGTTGCCGGGGAGCTGTTTTTT.